This entry features one T cell receptor (beta chain) sequence. The data were obtained in a study of blood T cell repertoires in COVID-19. Across the whole study: The cDNA or gDNA used as material had been derived from T cells, B-cell-depleted T cells, or PBMCs.

Between the trimmed V and J ends, which lost 10 bases and 4 bases, there was a span of 10 bases. Germline V gene sequence: CDR1 MDHEN, CDR2 SYDVKM. The CDR3 consists of 11 residues. Authors' analysis steps: Estimated nucleated cell counts came from reference gene primer amplification. Profiled with immunoSEQ multiplex PCR; TCRdb holds only in-frame clones, not every one. V, J and clone size were drawn from that table, and D and trimming were deduced from the DNA. The sample has roughly 160,000 clones, over 70% seen once. The chain has TRBV28 and TRBJ1-2; D not certain. This clonotype was obtained from a woman between 55 and 75 years old with acute or convalescent COVID-19. The source material was peripheral blood. Written as DNA, the CDR3 is TGTGCCACTCCAGGCGCCTATGGCTACACCTTC. Its protein product is CATPGAYGYTF.